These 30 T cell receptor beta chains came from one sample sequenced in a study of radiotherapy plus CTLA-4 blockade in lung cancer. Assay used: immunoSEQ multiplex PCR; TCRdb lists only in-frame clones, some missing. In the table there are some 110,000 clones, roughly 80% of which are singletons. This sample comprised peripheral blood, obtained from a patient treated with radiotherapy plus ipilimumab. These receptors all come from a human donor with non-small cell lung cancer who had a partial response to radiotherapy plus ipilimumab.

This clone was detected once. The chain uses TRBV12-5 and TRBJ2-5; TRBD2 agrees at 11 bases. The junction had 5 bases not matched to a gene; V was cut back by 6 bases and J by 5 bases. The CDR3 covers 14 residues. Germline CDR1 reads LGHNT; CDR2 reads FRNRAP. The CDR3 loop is CASGPGLAGETQYF. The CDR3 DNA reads TGTGCTAGTGGGCCCGGACTAGCGGGTGAGACCCAGTACTTC.

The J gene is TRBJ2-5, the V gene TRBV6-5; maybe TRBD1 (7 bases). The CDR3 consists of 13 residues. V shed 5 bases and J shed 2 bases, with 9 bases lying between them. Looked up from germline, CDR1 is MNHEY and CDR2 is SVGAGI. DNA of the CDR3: TGTGCCAGCAGTCAGGGGGGTCAAGAGACCCAGTACTTC. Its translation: CASSQGGQETQYF.

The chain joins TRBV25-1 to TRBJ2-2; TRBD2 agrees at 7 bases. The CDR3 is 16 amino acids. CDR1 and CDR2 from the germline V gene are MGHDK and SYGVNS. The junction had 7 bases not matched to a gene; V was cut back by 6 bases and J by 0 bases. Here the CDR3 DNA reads TGTGCCAGCAGAATTGCGGGAGACGCGAACACCGGGGAGCTGTTTTTT. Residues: CASRIAGDANTGELFF.

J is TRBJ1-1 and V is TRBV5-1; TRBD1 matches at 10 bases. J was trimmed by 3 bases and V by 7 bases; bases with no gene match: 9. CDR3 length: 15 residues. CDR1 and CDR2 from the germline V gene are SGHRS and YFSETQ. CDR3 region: CASQTPGTGDTEAFF. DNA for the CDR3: TGCGCCAGCCAGACGCCTGGGACAGGGGACACTGAAGCTTTCTTT. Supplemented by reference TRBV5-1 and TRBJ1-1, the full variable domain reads KAGVTQTPRYLIKTRGQQVTLSCSPISGHRSVSWYQQTPGQGLQFLFEYFSETQRNKGNFPGRFSGRQFSNSRSEMNVSTLELGDSALYLCASQTPGTGDTEAFFGQGTRLTVV.

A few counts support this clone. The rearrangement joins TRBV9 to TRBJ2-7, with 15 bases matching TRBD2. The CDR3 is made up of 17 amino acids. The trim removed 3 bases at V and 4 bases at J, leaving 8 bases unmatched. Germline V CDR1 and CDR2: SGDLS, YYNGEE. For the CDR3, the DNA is TGTGCCAGCAGCGGACCGGGACTAGCGGGAGGAAAGTACGAGCAGTACTTC. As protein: CASSGPGLAGGKYEQYF.

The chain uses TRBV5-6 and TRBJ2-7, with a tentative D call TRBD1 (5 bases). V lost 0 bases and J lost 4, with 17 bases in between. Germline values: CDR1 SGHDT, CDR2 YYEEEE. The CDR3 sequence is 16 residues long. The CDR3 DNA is TGTGCCAGCAGCTTGGCGTCCGGCCAGGGAAAATACGAGCAGTACTTC. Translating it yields CASSLASGQGKYEQYF. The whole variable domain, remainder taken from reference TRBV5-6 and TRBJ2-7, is DAGVTQSPTHLIKTRGQQVTLRCSPKSGHDTVSWYQQALGQGPQFIFQYYEEEERQRGNFPDRFSGHQFPNYSSELNVNALLLGDSALYLCASSLASGQGKYEQYFGPGTRLTVT.

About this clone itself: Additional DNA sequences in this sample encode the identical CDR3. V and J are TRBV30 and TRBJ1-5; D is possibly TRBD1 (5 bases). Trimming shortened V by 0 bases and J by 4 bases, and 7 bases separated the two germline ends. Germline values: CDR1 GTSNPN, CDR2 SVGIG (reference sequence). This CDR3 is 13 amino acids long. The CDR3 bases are TGTGCCTGGAGTGTATCAGGGAATCAGCCCCAGCATTTT. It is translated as CAWSVSGNQPQHF.

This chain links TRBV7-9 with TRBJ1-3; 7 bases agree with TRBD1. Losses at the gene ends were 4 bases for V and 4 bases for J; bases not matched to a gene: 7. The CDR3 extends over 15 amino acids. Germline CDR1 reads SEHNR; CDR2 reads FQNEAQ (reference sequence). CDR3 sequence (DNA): TGTGCCAGCAGCTCGAGACAGGGAGGAGGAAACACCATATATTTT. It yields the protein CASSSRQGGGNTIYF.

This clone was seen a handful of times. The CDR3 DNA follows: TGTGCCAGCAGCGTAGAGGGCAGCGGGTATGAAAAACTGTTTTTT. It specifies CASSVEGSGYEKLFF. The chain combines TRBV9 with TRBJ1-4, with D uncertain. Germline V gene sequence: CDR1 SGDLS, CDR2 YYNGEE. V lost 0 bases, J lost 6 bases, and 12 bases lay in between. CDR3 length equals 15 residues.

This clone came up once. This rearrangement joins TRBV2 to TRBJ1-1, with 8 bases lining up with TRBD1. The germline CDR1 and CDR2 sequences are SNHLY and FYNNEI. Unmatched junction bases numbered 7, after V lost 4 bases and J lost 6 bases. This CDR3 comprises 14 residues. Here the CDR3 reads CASSVQTGAAEAFF. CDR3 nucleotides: TGTGCCAGCAGTGTCCAGACAGGGGCGGCTGAAGCTTTCTTT.

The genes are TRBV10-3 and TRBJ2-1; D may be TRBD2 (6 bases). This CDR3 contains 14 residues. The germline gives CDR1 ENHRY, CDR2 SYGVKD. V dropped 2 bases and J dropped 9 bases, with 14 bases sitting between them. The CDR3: CAISERGSVTEQFF. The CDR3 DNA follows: TGTGCCATCAGTGAGCGGGGGTCGGTCACTGAGCAGTTCTTC.

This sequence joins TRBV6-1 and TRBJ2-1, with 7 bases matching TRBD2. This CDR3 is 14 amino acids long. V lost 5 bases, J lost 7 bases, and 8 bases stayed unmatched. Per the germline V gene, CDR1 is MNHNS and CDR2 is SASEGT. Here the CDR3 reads CASSLLREWNEQFF. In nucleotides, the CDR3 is TGTGCCAGCAGTCTCTTGCGGGAGTGGAATGAGCAGTTCTTC.

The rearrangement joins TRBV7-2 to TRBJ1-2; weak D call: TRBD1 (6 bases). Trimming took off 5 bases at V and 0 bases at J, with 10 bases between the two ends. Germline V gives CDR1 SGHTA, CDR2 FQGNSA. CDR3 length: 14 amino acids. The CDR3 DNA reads TGTGCCAGCAGCAGACAGGACTCTAACTATGGCTACACCTTC. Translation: CASSRQDSNYGYTF.

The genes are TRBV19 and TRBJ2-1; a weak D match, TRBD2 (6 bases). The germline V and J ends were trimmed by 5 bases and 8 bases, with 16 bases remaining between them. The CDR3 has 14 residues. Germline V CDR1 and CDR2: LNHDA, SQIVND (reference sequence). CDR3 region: CASSEVGGDYEQFF. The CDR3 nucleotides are TGTGCCAGTAGTGAGGTGGGAGGAGATTATGAGCAGTTCTTC.

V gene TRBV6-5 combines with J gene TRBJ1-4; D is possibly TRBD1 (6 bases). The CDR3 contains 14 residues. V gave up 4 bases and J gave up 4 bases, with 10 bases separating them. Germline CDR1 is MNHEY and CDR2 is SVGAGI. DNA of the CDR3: TGTGCCAGCAGTTCTCGGACAGATAATGAAAAACTGTTTTTT. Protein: CASSSRTDNEKLFF.

The CDR3 DNA sequence: TGTGCCAGCAGCTTGACAGGGGTCAGCACCGGGGAGCTGTTTTTT. Residues: CASSLTGVSTGELFF. V is TRBV5-8 and J is TRBJ2-2, with 7 bases aligning to TRBD1. The CDR3 loop spans 15 amino acids. V dropped 1 base and J dropped 4; count of bases not matched to a gene: 4. The germline CDR1 and CDR2 sequences are SGHTS and YDEGEE. Variable domain in full (rest from reference TRBV5-8 and TRBJ2-2): EAGVTQSPTHLIKTRGQQATLRCSPISGHTSVYWYQQALGLGLQFLLWYDEGEERNRGNFPPRFSGRQFPNYSSELNVNALELEDSALYLCASSLTGVSTGELFFGEGSRLTVL.

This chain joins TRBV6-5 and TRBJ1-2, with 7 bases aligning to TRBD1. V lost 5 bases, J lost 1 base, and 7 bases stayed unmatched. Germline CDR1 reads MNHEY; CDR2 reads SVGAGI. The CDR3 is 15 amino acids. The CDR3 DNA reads TGTGCCAGCAGTAGGACAGGAATGAATAACTATGGCTACACCTTC. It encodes CASSRTGMNNYGYTF.

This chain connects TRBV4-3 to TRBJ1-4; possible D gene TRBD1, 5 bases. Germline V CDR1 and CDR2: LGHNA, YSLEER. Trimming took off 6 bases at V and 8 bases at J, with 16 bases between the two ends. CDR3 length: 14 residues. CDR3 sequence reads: CASSQGGLGEKLFF. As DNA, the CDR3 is TGCGCCAGCAGTCAGGGAGGGCTAGGAGAAAAACTGTTTTTT.

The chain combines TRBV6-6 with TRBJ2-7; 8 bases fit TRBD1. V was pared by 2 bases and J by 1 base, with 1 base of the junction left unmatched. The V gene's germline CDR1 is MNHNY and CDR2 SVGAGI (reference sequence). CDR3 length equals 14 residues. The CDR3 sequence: CASSYGDRSYEQYV. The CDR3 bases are TGTGCCAGCAGTTACGGGGACAGGTCCTACGAGCAGTACGTC.

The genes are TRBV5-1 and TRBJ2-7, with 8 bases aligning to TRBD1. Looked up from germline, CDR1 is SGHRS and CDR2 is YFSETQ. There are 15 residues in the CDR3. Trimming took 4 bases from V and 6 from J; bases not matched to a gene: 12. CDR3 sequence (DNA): TGCGCCAGCAGCCCACGGACAGGGACGGCTGGCGAGCAGTACTTC. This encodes CASSPRTGTAGEQYF.

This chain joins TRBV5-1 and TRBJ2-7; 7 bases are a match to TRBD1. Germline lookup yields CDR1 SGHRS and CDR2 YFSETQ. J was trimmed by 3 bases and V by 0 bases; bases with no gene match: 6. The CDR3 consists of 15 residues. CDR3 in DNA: TGCGCCAGCAGCTTGGGCGAGGGGGCTGGCTACGAGCAGTACTTC. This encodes CASSLGEGAGYEQYF.

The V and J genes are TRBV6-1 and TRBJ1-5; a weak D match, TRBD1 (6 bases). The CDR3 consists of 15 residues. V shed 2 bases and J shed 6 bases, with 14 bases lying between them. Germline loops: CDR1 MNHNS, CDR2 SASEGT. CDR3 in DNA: TGTGCCAGCAGTGAACTCTCACAGGGCGGTCAGCCCCAGCATTTT. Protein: CASSELSQGGQPQHF.

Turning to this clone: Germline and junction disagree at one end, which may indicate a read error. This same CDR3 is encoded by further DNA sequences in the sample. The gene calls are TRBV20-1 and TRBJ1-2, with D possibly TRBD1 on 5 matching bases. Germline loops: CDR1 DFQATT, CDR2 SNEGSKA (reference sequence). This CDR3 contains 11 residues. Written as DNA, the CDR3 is TGCAGTGCCAGAGGGGCGGGGGGCTACACCTTC. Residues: CSARGAGGYTF.

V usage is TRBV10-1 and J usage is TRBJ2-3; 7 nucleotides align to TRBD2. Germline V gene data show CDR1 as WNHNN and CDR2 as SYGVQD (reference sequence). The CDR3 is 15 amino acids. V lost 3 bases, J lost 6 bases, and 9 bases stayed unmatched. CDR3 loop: CASSDRGLGGDTQYF. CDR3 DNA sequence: TGCGCCAGCAGTGATCGTGGCCTCGGGGGGGATACGCAGTATTTT.

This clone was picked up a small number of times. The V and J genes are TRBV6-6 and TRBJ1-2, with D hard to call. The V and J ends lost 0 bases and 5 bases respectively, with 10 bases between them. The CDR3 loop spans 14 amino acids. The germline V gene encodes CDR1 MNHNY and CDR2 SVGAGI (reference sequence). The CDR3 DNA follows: TGTGCCAGCAGTTACTCCGGGATTTCTTATGGCTACACCTTC. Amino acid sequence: CASSYSGISYGYTF.

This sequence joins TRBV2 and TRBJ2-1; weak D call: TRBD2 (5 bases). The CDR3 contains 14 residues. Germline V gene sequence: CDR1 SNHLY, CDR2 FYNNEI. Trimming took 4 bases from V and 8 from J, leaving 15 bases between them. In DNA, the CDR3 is TGTGCCAGCAGTGCTGCACTAGGTCGACATGAGCAGTTCTTC. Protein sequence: CASSAALGRHEQFF.

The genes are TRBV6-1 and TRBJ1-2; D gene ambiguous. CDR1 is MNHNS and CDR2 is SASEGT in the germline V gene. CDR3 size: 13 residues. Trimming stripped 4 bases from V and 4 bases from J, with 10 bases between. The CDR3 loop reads CASSGFGGYGYTF. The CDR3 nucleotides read TGTGCCAGCAGTGGTTTTGGAGGCTATGGCTACACCTTC.

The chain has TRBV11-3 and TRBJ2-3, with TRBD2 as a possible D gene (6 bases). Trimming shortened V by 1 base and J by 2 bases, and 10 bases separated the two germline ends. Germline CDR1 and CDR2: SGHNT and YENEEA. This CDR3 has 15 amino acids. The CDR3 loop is CASSLAGATTDTQYF. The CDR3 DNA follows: TGTGCCAGCAGCTTAGCGGGAGCAACCACAGATACGCAGTATTTT.

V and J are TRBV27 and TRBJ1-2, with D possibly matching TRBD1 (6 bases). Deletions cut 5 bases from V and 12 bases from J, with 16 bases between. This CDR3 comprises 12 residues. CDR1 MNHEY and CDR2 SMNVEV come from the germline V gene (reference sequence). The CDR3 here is CASSPLQGEHTF. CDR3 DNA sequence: TGTGCCAGCAGTCCTTTACAGGGAGAGCACACCTTC.

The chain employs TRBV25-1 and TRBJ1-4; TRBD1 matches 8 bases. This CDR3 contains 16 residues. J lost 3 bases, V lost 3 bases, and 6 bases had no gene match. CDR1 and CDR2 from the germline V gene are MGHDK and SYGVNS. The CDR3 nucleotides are TGTGCCAGCAGTGACCTTACAGGGGGACCTAATGAAAAACTGTTTTTT. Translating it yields CASSDLTGGPNEKLFF.